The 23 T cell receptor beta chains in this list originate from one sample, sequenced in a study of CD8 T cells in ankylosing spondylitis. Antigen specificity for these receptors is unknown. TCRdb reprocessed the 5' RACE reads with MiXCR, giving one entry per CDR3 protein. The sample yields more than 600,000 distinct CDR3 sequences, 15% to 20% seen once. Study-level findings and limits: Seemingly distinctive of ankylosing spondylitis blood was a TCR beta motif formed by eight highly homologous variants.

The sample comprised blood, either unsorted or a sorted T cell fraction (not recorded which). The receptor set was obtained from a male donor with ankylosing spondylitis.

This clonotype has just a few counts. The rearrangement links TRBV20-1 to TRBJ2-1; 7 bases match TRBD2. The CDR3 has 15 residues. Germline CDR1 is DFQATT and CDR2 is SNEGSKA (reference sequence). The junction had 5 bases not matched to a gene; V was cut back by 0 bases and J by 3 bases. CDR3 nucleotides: TGCAGTGCTAGAGATTTTCGCGGGAGCTACAATGAGCAGTTCTTC. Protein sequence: CSARDFRGSYNEQFF.

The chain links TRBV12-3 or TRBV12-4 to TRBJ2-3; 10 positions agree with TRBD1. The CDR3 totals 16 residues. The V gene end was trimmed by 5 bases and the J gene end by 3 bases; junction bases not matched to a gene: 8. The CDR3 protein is CASSPRQGAQTDTQYF. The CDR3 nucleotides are TGTGCCAGCAGTCCAAGACAGGGGGCGCAGACAGATACGCAGTATTTT.

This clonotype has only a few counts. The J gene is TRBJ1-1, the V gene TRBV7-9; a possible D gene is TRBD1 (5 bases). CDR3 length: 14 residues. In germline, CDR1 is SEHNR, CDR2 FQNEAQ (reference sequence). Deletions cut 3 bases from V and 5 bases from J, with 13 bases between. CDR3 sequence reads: CASSFGAGRTEAFF. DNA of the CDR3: TGTGCCAGCAGCTTCGGCGCAGGGCGGACTGAAGCTTTCTTT.

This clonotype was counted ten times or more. The CDR3 DNA is TGTGCCAGCAGTTTTAGTTCAGGACAGCCCCAGCATTTT. It codes for CASSFSSGQPQHF. The chain employs TRBV12-3 or TRBV12-4 and TRBJ1-5, with D hard to call. Trimming took 3 bases from V and 7 from J, leaving 10 bases between them. There are 13 residues in the CDR3.

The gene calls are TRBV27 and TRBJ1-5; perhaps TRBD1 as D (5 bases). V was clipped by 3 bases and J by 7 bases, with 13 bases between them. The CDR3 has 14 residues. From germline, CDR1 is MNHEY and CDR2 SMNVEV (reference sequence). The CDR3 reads CASSFGGTVQPQHF. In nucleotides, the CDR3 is TGTGCCAGCAGTTTCGGGGGGACGGTCCAGCCCCAGCATTTT.

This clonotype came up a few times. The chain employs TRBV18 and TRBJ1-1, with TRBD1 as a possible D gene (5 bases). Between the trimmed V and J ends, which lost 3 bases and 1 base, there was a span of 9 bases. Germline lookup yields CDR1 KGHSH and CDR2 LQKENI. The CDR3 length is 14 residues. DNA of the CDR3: TGTGCCAGCTCACCGACAGAACCGAACACTGAAGCTTTCTTT. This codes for CASSPTEPNTEAFF.

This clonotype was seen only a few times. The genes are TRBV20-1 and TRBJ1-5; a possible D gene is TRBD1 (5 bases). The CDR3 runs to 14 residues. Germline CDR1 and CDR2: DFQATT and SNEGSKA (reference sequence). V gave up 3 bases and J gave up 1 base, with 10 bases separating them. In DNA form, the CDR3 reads TGCAGTGCTAGGCGGGGGGGAAGCAATCAGCCCCAGCATTTT. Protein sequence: CSARRGGSNQPQHF.

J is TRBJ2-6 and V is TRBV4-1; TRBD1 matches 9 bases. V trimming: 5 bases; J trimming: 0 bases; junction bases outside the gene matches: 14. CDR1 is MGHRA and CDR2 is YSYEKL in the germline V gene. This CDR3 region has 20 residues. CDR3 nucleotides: TGCGCCAGCAGCTCGGGGGTGCCGGGACAGGGTAACTCTGGGGCCAACGTCCTGACTTTC. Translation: CASSSGVPGQGNSGANVLTF.

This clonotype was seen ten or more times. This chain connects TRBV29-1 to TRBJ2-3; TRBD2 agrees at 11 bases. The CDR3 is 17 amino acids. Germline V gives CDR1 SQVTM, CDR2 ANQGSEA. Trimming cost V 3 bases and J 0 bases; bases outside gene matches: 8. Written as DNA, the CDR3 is TGCAGCGTTGAGGGACTAGCGGAAACCGCTAGCACAGATACGCAGTATTTT. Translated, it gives CSVEGLAETASTDTQYF.

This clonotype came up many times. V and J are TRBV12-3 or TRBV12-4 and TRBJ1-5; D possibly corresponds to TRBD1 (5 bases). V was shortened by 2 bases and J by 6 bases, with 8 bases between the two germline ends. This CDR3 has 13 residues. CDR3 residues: CASSLRQRQPQHF. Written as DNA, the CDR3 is TGTGCCAGCAGTTTAAGACAGCGTCAGCCCCAGCATTTT.

The CDR3 region is CATSDPGQVTGELFF. CDR3 sequence (DNA): TGTGCCACCAGTGATCCGGGACAGGTCACCGGGGAGCTGTTTTTT. The chain combines TRBV24-1 with TRBJ2-2; 8 bases are shared with TRBD1. Germline CDR1 is KGHDR and CDR2 is SFDVKD. With 3 bases clipped from V and 4 bases from J, the junction kept 3 bases outside the gene matches. This CDR3 has 15 residues.

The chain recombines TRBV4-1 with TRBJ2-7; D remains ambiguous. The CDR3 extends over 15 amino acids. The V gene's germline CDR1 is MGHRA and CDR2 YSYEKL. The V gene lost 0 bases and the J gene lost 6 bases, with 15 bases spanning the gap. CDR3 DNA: TGCGCCAGCAGCCAAGATCCAACCTCTAGGGTCGAGCAGTACTTC. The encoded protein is CASSQDPTSRVEQYF.

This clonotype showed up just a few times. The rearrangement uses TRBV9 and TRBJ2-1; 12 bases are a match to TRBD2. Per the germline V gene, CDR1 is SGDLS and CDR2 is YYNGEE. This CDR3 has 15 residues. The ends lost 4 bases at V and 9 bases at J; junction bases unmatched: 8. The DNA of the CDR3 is TGTGCCAGCAGCAACCCGGGACTAGCGGGTAGTGAGCAGTTCTTC. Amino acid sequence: CASSNPGLAGSEQFF.

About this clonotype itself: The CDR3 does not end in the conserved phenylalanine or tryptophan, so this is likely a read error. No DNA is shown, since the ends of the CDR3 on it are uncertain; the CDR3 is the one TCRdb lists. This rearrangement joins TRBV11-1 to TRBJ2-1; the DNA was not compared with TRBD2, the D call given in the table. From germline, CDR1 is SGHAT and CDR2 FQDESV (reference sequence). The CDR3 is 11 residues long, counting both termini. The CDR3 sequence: CASSLVEVTSP.

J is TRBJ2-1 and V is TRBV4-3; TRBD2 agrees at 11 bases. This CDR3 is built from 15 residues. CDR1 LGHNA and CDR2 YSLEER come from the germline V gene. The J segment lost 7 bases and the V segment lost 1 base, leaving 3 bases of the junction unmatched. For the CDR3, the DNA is TGCGCCAGCAGCCAAGTGGTAGCGGGAGGGAATGAGCAGTTCTTC. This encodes CASSQVVAGGNEQFF.

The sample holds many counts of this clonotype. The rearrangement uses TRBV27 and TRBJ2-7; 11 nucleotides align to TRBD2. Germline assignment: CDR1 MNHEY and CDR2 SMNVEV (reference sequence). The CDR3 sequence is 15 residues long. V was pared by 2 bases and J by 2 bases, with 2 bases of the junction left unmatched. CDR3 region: CASSLLAGGPYEQYF. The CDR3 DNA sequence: TGTGCCAGCAGTTTACTAGCGGGAGGACCCTACGAGCAGTACTTC.

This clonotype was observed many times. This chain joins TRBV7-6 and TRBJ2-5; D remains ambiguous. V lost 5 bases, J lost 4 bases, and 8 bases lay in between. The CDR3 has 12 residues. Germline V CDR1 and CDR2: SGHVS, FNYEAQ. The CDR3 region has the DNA TGTGCCAGCAGCCGAGGCCCAGAGACCCAGTACTTC. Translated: CASSRGPETQYF.

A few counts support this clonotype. The chain's CDR3 is CASSPGSYYEQYF. The CDR3 nucleotides are TGTGCCAGCAGTCCCGGGTCCTACTACGAGCAGTACTTC. The chain recombines TRBV12-3 or TRBV12-4 with TRBJ2-7; D not certain. Trimming removed 5 bases from V and 3 bases from J, with 11 bases in between. The CDR3 covers 13 residues.

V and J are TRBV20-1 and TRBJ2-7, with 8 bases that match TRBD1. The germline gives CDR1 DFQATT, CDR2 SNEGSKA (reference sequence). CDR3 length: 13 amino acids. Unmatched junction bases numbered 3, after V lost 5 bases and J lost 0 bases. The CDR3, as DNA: TGCAGTGCTGTCGGACAGGGCTCCTACGAGCAGTACTTC. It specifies CSAVGQGSYEQYF.

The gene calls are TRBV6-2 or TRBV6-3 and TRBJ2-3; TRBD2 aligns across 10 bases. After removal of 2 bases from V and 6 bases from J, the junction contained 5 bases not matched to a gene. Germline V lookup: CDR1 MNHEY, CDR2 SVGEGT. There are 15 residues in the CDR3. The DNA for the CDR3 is TGTGCCAGCAGTTACAAGCGGGGGGGGTGGGATACGCAGTATTTT. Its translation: CASSYKRGGWDTQYF.

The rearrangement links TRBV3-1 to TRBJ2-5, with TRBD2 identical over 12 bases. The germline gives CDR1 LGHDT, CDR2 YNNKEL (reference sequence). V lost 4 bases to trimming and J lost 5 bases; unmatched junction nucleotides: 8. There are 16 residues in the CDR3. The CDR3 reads CASSLPSGGARETQYF. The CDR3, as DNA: TGTGCCAGCAGCCTTCCTAGCGGGGGGGCCCGGGAGACCCAGTACTTC.

The CDR3 DNA sequence: TGCGCCAGCAGCCCCCGCTGGGGGGAGACCCAGTACTTC. This encodes CASSPRWGETQYF. The chain recombines TRBV5-1 with TRBJ2-5; D possibly matches TRBD1 or TRBD2 (5 bases each). CDR1 SGHRS and CDR2 YFSETQ come from the germline V gene. CDR3 length: 13 amino acids. Trimming left V 4 bases short and J 5 bases short, with 12 bases between.

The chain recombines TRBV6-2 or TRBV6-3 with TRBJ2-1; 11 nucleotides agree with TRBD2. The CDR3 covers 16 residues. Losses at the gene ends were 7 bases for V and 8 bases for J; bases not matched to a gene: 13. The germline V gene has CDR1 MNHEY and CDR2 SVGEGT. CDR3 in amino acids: CASTYSGTSGFDEQFF. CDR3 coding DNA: TGTGCCAGCACCTACAGTGGGACTAGCGGTTTCGATGAGCAGTTCTTC.